This T cell receptor (beta chain) emerged from a study of shared clonotypes between healthy human individuals. At the level of the study: Aged between 18 and 49, the donors were a couple of women and a few men. CD4 naive cells filled three plates per donor, CD4 memory three, CD8 naive two and CD8 memory one.

With 4 bases clipped from V and 4 bases from J, the junction kept 5 bases outside the gene matches. This CDR3 is 14 amino acids long. Per germline, CDR1 SGHAT and CDR2 FQNNGV. Caucasian adults living in Nashville, Tennessee, provided all samples. Replicate PCRs from sorted subsets contained roughly 200 ng DNA, which is roughly 30,000 T cell genomes. Method: immunoSEQ multiplex PCR; TCRdb's copy keeps in-frame clones and lacks some. This sample has around 1,100,000 clones, with around 77% found just once. Sample: memory CD4+ T cells from PBMCs. Subset in this sample: CD45RA-negative fraction. The chain couples TRBV11-2 to TRBJ1-2; 8 bases line up with TRBD1. This receptor was taken from a man aged 18 to 30 in good health. Some clones in this sample may be carry-over from other donors' samples. The CDR3 region has the DNA TGTGCCAGCAGCTCAGCAGGGGGCGGCTATGGCTACACCTTC. Translating gives CASSSAGGGYGYTF.